This is a list of T cell receptor beta chains from one sample in a study of blood T cell repertoires in COVID-19. Profiled with immunoSEQ multiplex PCR; TCRdb holds only in-frame clones, not every one. The sample holds roughly 76,000 clones, around 88% seen once. The sample taken for sequencing was peripheral blood. The receptors were gathered from a man aged 25 to 40 with acute or convalescent COVID-19. The CDR3 runs from the conserved cysteine through the conserved F or W. A D gene is named only where the DNA matches it firmly. Clone sizes are given selectively: once, few, many, or a class where the clone is expanded.

CDR3nt	CDR3aa	abundance	j_gene	v_gene	d_gene
TGCGCCAGCAGCCAAGATTTGGGGGCCACTCAAGAGACCCAGTACTTC	CASSQDLGATQETQYF	NA	TRBJ2-5	TRBV4-1	NA
TGTGCCAGCAGCTCAGAAATAGGACAGGGAGGCTATGGCTACACCTTC	CASSSEIGQGGYGYTF	once	TRBJ1-2	TRBV7-2	TRBD1
TGTGCCAGCAAGCTCGAGGCCTCTGGGGCCAACGTCCTGACTTTC	CASKLEASGANVLTF	NA	TRBJ2-6	TRBV2	NA
TGTGCCTGGAGTAGGGGACTCCTGGGGTCCTACGAGCAGTACTTC	CAWSRGLLGSYEQYF	few	TRBJ2-7	TRBV30	NA
TGTGCCAGCAGCTTAGTGCGGAGCTCCTACAATGAGCAGTTCTTC	CASSLVRSSYNEQFF	NA	TRBJ2-1	TRBV11-2	NA
TGTGCCAGCAGTCTCAGGGGAAACACTGAAGCTTTCTTT	CASSLRGNTEAFF	NA	TRBJ1-1	TRBV6-5	NA
TGTGCCAGCAGCTTATGGGGGCGGACCGGGGAGCTGTTTTTT	CASSLWGRTGELFF	NA	TRBJ2-2	TRBV7-3	NA
TGCGCCAGCAGTGATGAGCCCCTAACCGGGGAGCTGTTTTTT	CASSDEPLTGELFF	NA	TRBJ2-2	TRBV10-1	NA
TGTGCCAGCAGTTCGAGGGGGGGATCACCCCTCCACTTT	CASSSRGGSPLHF	NA	TRBJ1-6	TRBV27	NA
TGCAGTGCTAGTACAGGGACCCTCTACGAGCAGTACTTC	CSASTGTLYEQYF	NA	TRBJ2-7	TRBV20-1	NA
TGCGCCAGCAGCCCCTTCCTAGCGGAGGCCTACGAGCAGTACTTC	CASSPFLAEAYEQYF	NA	TRBJ2-7	TRBV4-3	TRBD2
TGTGCCAGCAGCCAAGCGGGGGTGGATCAGCCCCAGCATTTT	CASSQAGVDQPQHF	NA	TRBJ1-5	TRBV14	NA
TGCGCCAGCAGTGAATCGGGGGGGTATTCACCCCTCCACTTT	CASSESGGYSPLHF	NA	TRBJ1-6	TRBV10-2	NA
TGTGCCAGCAGCTCCCTAGGGGGGAGGGGTGGTTCACCCCTCCACTTT	CASSSLGGRGGSPLHF	NA	TRBJ1-6	TRBV28	NA
TGCGCCAGCAGCTTGGCCTGGGGGGCCTACGAGCAGTACTTC	CASSLAWGAYEQYF	few	TRBJ2-7	TRBV5-1	NA
TGTGCCAGCAGTTATAGACAGAAAGCTAGCGAGCAGTACTTC	CASSYRQKASEQYF	NA	TRBJ2-7	TRBV6-2/TRBV6-3	NA
TGCAGCGTTGAGGGATGGACTAGCGGAGGGGGGTACAATGAGCAGTTCTTC	CSVEGWTSGGGYNEQFF	once	TRBJ2-1	TRBV29-1	TRBD2
TGTGCCAGCAGTTTAGGGACAGCAGTCTCTGGGGCCAACGTCCTGACTTTC	CASSLGTAVSGANVLTF	NA	TRBJ2-6	TRBV28	TRBD1
TGTGCCAGTAAGCGCTCTGGGGCCAACGTCCTGACTTTC	CASKRSGANVLTF	NA	TRBJ2-6	TRBV19	NA
TGTGCCTGGAGGGAACTAGCGAAAGAGACCCAGTACTTC	CAWRELAKETQYF	few	TRBJ2-5	TRBV30	TRBD2
TGTGCCAGTAGTAGGCAACAGGAATCCCCTTACTACGAGCAGTACTTC	CASSRQQESPYYEQYF	once	TRBJ2-7	TRBV19	NA
TGTGCCGGACAACAGGGGTCCGGGGAGCTGTTTTTT	CAGQQGSGELFF	NA	TRBJ2-2	TRBV19	TRBD1
TGTGCCTGGAAAACTGGTCAGGGAAGGTACGAGCAGTACTTC	CAWKTGQGRYEQYF	NA	TRBJ2-7	TRBV30	NA
TGTGCCAGCAGCTTCCACGGGGGGCATGGAAATCAGCCCCAGCATTTT	CASSFHGGHGNQPQHF	few	TRBJ1-5	TRBV7-2	NA
TGTGCCAGCAGCTTGGCCGGACAGATCCAAGAGACCCAGTACTTC	CASSLAGQIQETQYF	NA	TRBJ2-5	TRBV5-4	NA
TGTGCCAGCAGCCAAGGAGACAGGGCTAATTCACCCCTCCACTTT	CASSQGDRANSPLHF	once	TRBJ1-6	TRBV3-1/TRBV3-2	TRBD1
TGTGCCTGGAGTGTCGGGACAGGGATAAGATCACCCCTCCACTTT	CAWSVGTGIRSPLHF	once	TRBJ1-6	TRBV30	TRBD1
TGTGCCAGCTCACTAGGGCAGCGTCAGAGCACAGATACGCAGTATTTT	CASSLGQRQSTDTQYF	NA	TRBJ2-3	TRBV3-1/TRBV3-2	NA
TGTGCCAGCAGTGAAGCGCTGGGCAGGCAGTTCAATCAGCCCCAGCATTTT	CASSEALGRQFNQPQHF	NA	TRBJ1-5	TRBV6-1	NA
TGTGCCAGCAGCCACAAGGGCGGGACCGCCGACGAGCAGTACTTC	CASSHKGGTADEQYF	NA	TRBJ2-7	TRBV4-2	NA
TGTGCCAGCACGGGTACGCGCACAGATACGCAGTATTTT	CASTGTRTDTQYF	NA	TRBJ2-3	TRBV2	NA
TGTGCCAGCAGCCAGAGCTGGAACACTGAAGCTTTCTTT	CASSQSWNTEAFF	NA	TRBJ1-1	TRBV16	NA
TGTGCCAGCAGAAGCCCAAGCGGGAGTGGAGAGACCCAGTACTTC	CASRSPSGSGETQYF	NA	TRBJ2-5	TRBV5-6	TRBD2
TGCACCAGCAGCCAAAAGTCACGTGTGAGACTAGCGGATCCGAACCCCTACAATGAGCAGTTCTTC	CTSSQKSRVRLADPNPYNEQFF	NA	TRBJ2-1	TRBV1	NA
TGCAGCGTTGAGTATTGGGGCGCGAACACTGAAGCTTTCTTT	CSVEYWGANTEAFF	NA	TRBJ1-1	TRBV29-1	NA
TGCAGTGGTAGTAGGAGACTAGTAAACACCGGGGAGCTGTTTTTT	CSGSRRLVNTGELFF	NA	TRBJ2-2	TRBV20-1	NA
TGTGCCAGCAGCTTAAGCACTTACGAGCAGTACTTC	CASSLSTYEQYF	NA	TRBJ2-7	TRBV7-9	NA
TGTGCCAGCAGTTTACCGGGACAGGGTAGCACCGGGGAGCTGTTTTTT	CASSLPGQGSTGELFF	NA	TRBJ2-2	TRBV28	TRBD1
TGTGCCACCAGTAGCGGGATTAACTACGAGCAGTACTTC	CATSSGINYEQYF	NA	TRBJ2-7	TRBV24-1	TRBD2
TGCAGTGCTAGAAGTGGCGGCATTCAGTACTTC	CSARSGGIQYF	once	TRBJ2-4	TRBV20-1	NA
TGTGCCAGCAGTGTAGGGACTAGCGGGCCCCACACCGGGGAGCTGTTTTTT	CASSVGTSGPHTGELFF	NA	TRBJ2-2	TRBV2	TRBD2
TGTGCCAGCATTGTGGCAACGGGGGCTGAAGCTTTCTTT	CASIVATGAEAFF	NA	TRBJ1-1	TRBV6-5	NA
TGTGCCAGCAGTCCCCTCAGGGTAGCGAACACCGGGGAGCTGTTTTTT	CASSPLRVANTGELFF	NA	TRBJ2-2	TRBV28	NA
TGTGCCAGCCGCGCGATCTTCGGGGAGCTGTTTTTT	CASRAIFGELFF	NA	TRBJ2-2	TRBV3-1/TRBV3-2	NA
TGTGCCAGCAGCTGGACAGGGGGTTCTGAAAAACTGTTTTTT	CASSWTGGSEKLFF	NA	TRBJ1-4	TRBV6-6	TRBD1
TGTGCCAGCAGCCTTAGCGGCCGTAGCACAGATACGCAGTATTTT	CASSLSGRSTDTQYF	NA	TRBJ2-3	TRBV7-3	NA
TGTGCCAGCAGCCAAGACAGGGGGACCTATGGCTACACCTTC	CASSQDRGTYGYTF	NA	TRBJ1-2	TRBV4-2	TRBD1
TGTGCCAGCAGCCCGGACAGGGCCTATGGCTACACCTTC	CASSPDRAYGYTF	NA	TRBJ1-2	TRBV7-8	TRBD1
TGTGCCAGCAGCTTCCGACGGGGAGTTGGAAACACCATATATTTT	CASSFRRGVGNTIYF	few	TRBJ1-3	TRBV13	NA
TGCGCCAGCAGCCAAGATGAGAGGCGGGTTAGCTCCTACGAGCAGTACTTC	CASSQDERRVSSYEQYF	NA	TRBJ2-7	TRBV4-1	NA
TGTGCCAGCAGCCAAGATGAGGGAGTAGGATACAATGAGCAGTTCTTC	CASSQDEGVGYNEQFF	NA	TRBJ2-1	TRBV4-2	NA
TGTGCCAGCAGCACAGGGACTAGCGGGAGTACGGATGAGCAGTTCTTC	CASSTGTSGSTDEQFF	NA	TRBJ2-1	TRBV9	TRBD2
TGTGCCAGCAGCTTAGGGGGAGGTGAGCTTAGGCAGTTCTTC	CASSLGGGELRQFF	NA	TRBJ2-1	TRBV11-2	NA
TGTGCCAGCAGCTTGGCCCGGCAGGGTCAAGAGACCCAGTACTTC	CASSLARQGQETQYF	NA	TRBJ2-5	TRBV5-4	NA
TGTGCCAGCAGTAAGACAGAGAACACTGAAGCTTTCTTT	CASSKTENTEAFF	NA	TRBJ1-1	TRBV6-5	NA
TGTGCCAGCAGCCTACGACCACGAGGGCTCTTGGGGTTGAACACTGAAGCTTTCTTT	CASSLRPRGLLGLNTEAFF	NA	TRBJ1-1	TRBV27	NA
TGTGCCAGTAGTGCCCCGACGTACGACAGGGGGGTTTATCGTTCCGAAAAACTGTTTTTT	CASSAPTYDRGVYRSEKLFF	NA	TRBJ1-4	TRBV19	TRBD1
TGTGCCAGCAGTAAACAGGACAGGAAGACCCAGTACTTC	CASSKQDRKTQYF	NA	TRBJ2-5	TRBV12-3/TRBV12-4	TRBD1
TGTGCCTTCAAAAACAATGAGCAGTTCTTC	CAFKNNEQFF	NA	TRBJ2-1	TRBV30	NA
TGCGCCAGCAGCCCGGACTACCCACGCACAGATACGCAGTATTTT	CASSPDYPRTDTQYF	NA	TRBJ2-3	TRBV4-3	NA